The 5 T cell receptor beta chains reported below all come from one sample, sequenced in a study of blood T cell repertoires in COVID-19. TCRdb keeps only in-frame clones here, not all; method: immunoSEQ multiplex PCR. The sample includes 260,000 or so clones, over 75% of them seen just once. The sequenced sample consisted of peripheral blood. Receptors originate from a human donor in a cohort sampled during active COVID-19.

The chain employs TRBV7-9 and TRBJ1-3, with unresolved D. The CDR3 covers 13 residues. Germline loops: CDR1 SEHNR, CDR2 FQNEAQ (reference sequence). V lost 4 bases and J 4 bases, leaving 8 bases between the germline ends. The DNA for the CDR3 is TGTGCCAGCAGCTGGGGAGAAGGAAACACCATATATTTT. It is translated as CASSWGEGNTIYF.

This clone was recorded once. The chain couples TRBV7-9 to TRBJ2-1, with TRBD1 matching over 8 bases. The CDR3 loop spans 18 amino acids. Trimming cost V 4 bases and J 2 bases; bases outside gene matches: 13. Per germline, CDR1 SEHNR and CDR2 FQNEAQ (reference sequence). CDR3 in amino acids: CASSSNKPRDRTYNEQFF. The CDR3 DNA reads TGTGCCAGCAGCTCAAATAAGCCAAGGGACAGGACCTACAATGAGCAGTTCTTC.

The chain couples TRBV28 to TRBJ1-5; D might be TRBD1 (5 bases). Trimming cost V 6 bases and J 2 bases, with 17 bases left between them. Germline CDR1 reads MDHEN; CDR2 reads SYDVKM. This CDR3 is built from 16 residues. For the CDR3, the DNA is TGTGCCAGCAGCCCTAGGGCAGGGATTGGCAATCAGCCCCAGCATTTT. Residues: CASSPRAGIGNQPQHF.

The chain employs TRBV29-1 and TRBJ2-5; a weak D match, TRBD2 (6 bases). V lost 3 bases and J lost 2, with 10 bases in between. This CDR3 comprises 13 residues. The germline V gene has CDR1 SQVTM and CDR2 ANQGSEA. CDR3 protein: CSVDYGRQETQYF. DNA of the CDR3: TGCAGCGTTGATTACGGGAGACAAGAGACCCAGTACTTC.

The chain recombines TRBV11-2 with TRBJ2-7, with 9 positions matching TRBD1. The length of the CDR3 is 15 residues. The germline V gene has CDR1 SGHAT and CDR2 FQNNGV. Trimming cost V 1 base and J 3 bases; bases outside gene matches: 4. The CDR3 reads CASSLAWGQGYEQYF. CDR3 sequence (DNA): TGTGCCAGCAGCTTAGCTTGGGGACAGGGCTACGAGCAGTACTTC.